A single sample is the source of the 31 T cell receptor beta chains below, sequenced in a study of T cell repertoires in cytomegalovirus infection. Their antigens are not known. MiXCR, applied by TCRdb to the reads, yields one record per CDR3 protein. The sample contains fewer than 85,000 distinct CDR3 sequences, approximately 46% of which appear only once. Sequencing used CD8+ T cells from cultured PBMCs, obtained from culture after CMV antigen stimulation. The receptors shown here come from a human donor in good health (CMV status not recorded). Some clones in this sample may be carry-over from other donors' samples.

The CDR3 region is CASSLLAGGRDTQYF. The CDR3 nucleotides read TGTGCCAGCAGCTTACTAGCGGGGGGCCGGGATACGCAGTATTTT. The chain joins TRBV11-2 to TRBJ2-3; 11 bases agree with TRBD2. The CDR3 contains 15 residues. After removal of 2 bases from V and 6 bases from J, the junction contained 4 bases not matched to a gene. Germline loops: CDR1 SGHAT, CDR2 FQNNGV.

This clonotype has just a few counts. This chain joins TRBV7-8 and TRBJ1-1; D unclear. Between the trimmed V and J ends, which lost 2 bases and 0 bases, there was a span of 10 bases. The CDR3 runs to 15 residues. Per the germline V gene, CDR1 is SGHVS and CDR2 is FQNEAQ. CDR3 nucleotides: TGTGCCAGCAGCTTACAGGACCACATGAACACTGAAGCTTTCTTT. It translates to CASSLQDHMNTEAFF.

This clonotype turned up a few times. The genes are TRBV11-2 and TRBJ2-3; 7 bases match TRBD2. V gave up 2 bases and J gave up 1 base; unmatched junction bases: 12. The length of the CDR3 is 18 residues. Germline V gene sequence: CDR1 SGHAT, CDR2 FQNNGV. CDR3 sequence: CASSLWLSGQVGTDTQYF. The CDR3 nucleotides are TGTGCCAGCAGCTTATGGCTTAGCGGGCAAGTGGGCACAGATACGCAGTATTTT.

The count of this clonotype is one. This chain uses TRBV7-4 with TRBJ1-1; tentative D call: TRBD1 (6 bases). Trimming removed 1 base from V and 0 bases from J, with 9 bases in between. CDR3 size: 15 residues. CDR1 and CDR2 (germline): SGHVT, SQSDAQ. CDR3 coding DNA: TGTGCCAGCAGCTTAGTGGCAGGGGTGAACACTGAAGCTTTCTTT. It specifies CASSLVAGVNTEAFF.

This clonotype was seen a single time. The V gene is TRBV7-6, the J gene TRBJ2-7; 8 positions agree with TRBD1. There are 14 residues in the CDR3. Germline CDR1 is SGHVS and CDR2 is FNYEAQ. The junction had 9 bases not matched to a gene; V was cut back by 5 bases and J by 6 bases. CDR3 DNA sequence: TGTGCCAGCAGCCCGCGAGCCACAGGGGGCGAGCAGTACTTC. Residues: CASSPRATGGEQYF.

The chain carries TRBV12-3 or TRBV12-4 and TRBJ2-7, with a possible D match to TRBD2 (5 bases). The CDR3 runs to 12 residues. V was trimmed by 5 bases and J by 6 bases, leaving 11 bases between them. CDR3 region: CASSLGSREQYF. The CDR3 nucleotides are TGTGCCAGCAGTCTGGGGAGTCGCGAGCAGTACTTC.

V usage is TRBV4-2 and J usage is TRBJ2-3, with TRBD2 matching 10 bases. This CDR3 comprises 16 residues. The germline V gene encodes CDR1 LGHNA and CDR2 YNFKEQ. V lost 0 bases to trimming and J lost 5 bases; unmatched junction nucleotides: 5. CDR3 in amino acids: CASSQEKRGGGDTQYF. CDR3 sequence (DNA): TGTGCCAGCAGCCAAGAGAAGCGGGGGGGCGGAGATACGCAGTATTTT.

The rearrangement links TRBV12-3 or TRBV12-4 to TRBJ1-5; 7 bases are shared with TRBD1. The V and J ends lost 1 base and 2 bases, in that order; junction bases with no gene match: 2. The CDR3 is 15 residues long. The CDR3 reads CASSLEGAGNQPQHF. The CDR3 DNA follows: TGTGCCAGCAGTTTAGAGGGGGCCGGCAATCAGCCCCAGCATTTT.

CDR3 bases: TGCAGTGCTAGGTCGCTGTTCCTAGCCAAAAACATTCAGTACTTC. Protein sequence: CSARSLFLAKNIQYF. The chain has TRBV20-1 and TRBJ2-4, with no clear D. The CDR3 is made up of 15 amino acids. Trimming cost V 3 bases and J 0 bases, with 12 bases left between them. Looked up from germline, CDR1 is DFQATT and CDR2 is SNEGSKA (reference sequence).

The chain employs TRBV11-2 and TRBJ2-2; TRBD2 matches 9 bases. V trimming: 2 bases; J trimming: 3 bases; junction bases outside the gene matches: 4. CDR3 length: 16 residues. CDR1 and CDR2 from the germline V gene are SGHAT and FQNNGV. The CDR3, as DNA: TGTGCCAGCAGCTTAACTAGCGGGCTATACACCGGGGAGCTGTTTTTT. Its protein is CASSLTSGLYTGELFF.

The chain carries TRBV6-5 and TRBJ2-5; 11 nucleotides agree with TRBD1. Losses at the gene ends were 6 bases for V and 1 base for J; bases not matched to a gene: 7. This CDR3 has 16 amino acids. The germline CDR1 and CDR2 sequences are MNHEY and SVGAGI. CDR3 amino acids: CASSTAGTGGQETQYF. The DNA for the CDR3 is TGTGCCAGCAGCACCGCCGGGACAGGGGGCCAAGAGACCCAGTACTTC.

The V call is TRBV7-3, the J call TRBJ2-1, with 9 bases matching TRBD2. J gave up 8 bases and V 5 bases, and 10 bases lay outside the gene matches. CDR1 SGHTA and CDR2 FQGTGA come from the germline V gene. The CDR3 sequence is 15 residues long. CDR3 DNA: TGTGCCAGCAGCCCTTTAGCGGGAGTCGGGTATGAGCAGTTCTTC. Its protein is CASSPLAGVGYEQFF. The full variable domain, its missing parts supplied by reference TRBV7-3 and TRBJ2-1, is GAGVSQTPSNKVTEKGKYVELRCDPISGHTALYWYRQSLGQGPEFLIYFQGTGAADDSGLPNDRFFAVRPEGSVSTLKIQRTERGDSAVYLCASSPLAGVGYEQFFGPGTRLTVL.

The V and J genes are TRBV27 and TRBJ2-5; D ambiguous. V was clipped by 0 bases and J by 5 bases, with 10 bases between them. CDR3 length: 14 amino acids. The germline gives CDR1 MNHEY, CDR2 SMNVEV (reference sequence). CDR3 bases: TGTGCCAGCAGTTTATCGAGCCCGGCGGAGACCCAGTACTTC. Its protein is CASSLSSPAETQYF.

The rearrangement uses TRBV18 and TRBJ1-1; D unclear. Per the germline V gene, CDR1 is KGHSH and CDR2 is LQKENI. V lost 4 bases, J lost 1 base, and 4 bases lay in between. This CDR3 region has 12 residues. CDR3 bases: TGTGCCAGCTCACGGGCGAACACTGAAGCTTTCTTT. Its protein is CASSRANTEAFF.

This clonotype was counted once. The V and J genes are TRBV10-3 and TRBJ2-2, with D tentatively TRBD2 (5 bases). CDR1 is ENHRY, CDR2 SYGVKD, per germline. V was pared by 2 bases and J by 1 base, with 5 bases between. The CDR3 runs 14 residues. In DNA, the CDR3 is TGTGCCATCAGTGAGGGACTGAACACCGGGGAGCTGTTTTTT. Encoded protein: CAISEGLNTGELFF.

This clonotype was recorded at least ten times. V gene TRBV7-2 combines with J gene TRBJ2-3, with 9 bases matching TRBD2. The CDR3 loop spans 15 amino acids. Germline loops: CDR1 SGHTA, CDR2 FQGNSA. With V trimmed by 1 base and J by 4 bases, 3 bases remained unmatched. CDR3 coding DNA: TGTGCCAGCAGCTTAGTGGCGGGGGGGCCAGATACGCAGTATTTT. This translates into CASSLVAGGPDTQYF. The full variable domain, with the rest looked up from reference TRBV7-2 and TRBJ2-3, is GAGVSQSPSNKVTEKGKDVELRCDPISGHTALYWYRQSLGQGLEFLIYFQGNSAPDKSGLPSDRFSAERTGGSVSTLTIQRTQQEDSAVYLCASSLVAGGPDTQYFGPGTRLTVL.

The chain carries TRBV28 and TRBJ1-1; a weak D match, TRBD1 (5 bases). CDR1 and CDR2 (germline): MDHEN, SYDVKM. This CDR3 has 14 residues. V was pared by 5 bases and J by 5 bases, with 15 bases between. The CDR3 bases are TGTGCCAGCAGTGGCCGGGGCTATGGGACTGAAGCTTTCTTT. It is translated as CASSGRGYGTEAFF.

The chain uses TRBV19 and TRBJ2-7; D unclear. Trimming stripped 6 bases from V and 3 bases from J, with 15 bases between. In germline, CDR1 is LNHDA, CDR2 SQIVND (reference sequence). This CDR3 region has 14 residues. CDR3 sequence reads: CASSPRDLNYEQYF. CDR3 DNA sequence: TGTGCCAGTAGCCCAAGGGATCTGAACTACGAGCAGTACTTC. The full variable domain, rest sourced from reference TRBV19 and TRBJ2-7, is DGGITQSPKYLFRKEGQNVTLSCEQNLNHDAMYWYRQDPGQGLRLIYYSQIVNDFQKGDIAEGYSVSREKKESFPLTVTSAQKNPTAFYLCASSPRDLNYEQYFGPGTRLTVT.

This clonotype occurred a few times. The chain uses TRBV4-2 and TRBJ2-1; no clear D gene. This CDR3 has 14 amino acids. Per the germline V gene, CDR1 is LGHNA and CDR2 is YNFKEQ. V lost 0 bases, J lost 7 bases, and 10 bases lay in between. The CDR3 spells CASSQDLDGNEQFF. CDR3 sequence (DNA): TGTGCCAGCAGCCAAGATTTAGACGGTAATGAGCAGTTCTTC.

This clonotype was detected only a few times. As DNA, the CDR3 is TGTGCCAGCAGGCAAGGGAATTCACCCCTCCACTTT. Translated, it gives CASRQGNSPLHF. This chain uses TRBV27 with TRBJ1-6; no clear D gene. Trimming removed 6 bases from V and 7 bases from J, with 7 bases in between. The length of the CDR3 is 12 residues. In germline, CDR1 is MNHEY, CDR2 SMNVEV (reference sequence).

The CDR3 spells CASSSRQGDLVGELFF. In DNA, the CDR3 is TGTGCCAGCAGTTCGAGGCAGGGGGATCTGGTCGGGGAGCTGTTTTTT. J is TRBJ2-2 and V is TRBV28, with 7 bases aligning to TRBD1. After removal of 4 bases from V and 7 bases from J, the junction contained 12 bases not matched to a gene. Germline lookup yields CDR1 MDHEN and CDR2 SYDVKM. The CDR3 length is 16 residues.

This clonotype was observed a handful of times. The chain carries TRBV4-1 and TRBJ1-1; the D gene is possibly TRBD1 (5 bases). V was cut by 0 bases and J by 0 bases, with 11 bases left in between. The CDR3 loop spans 16 amino acids. From germline, CDR1 is MGHRA and CDR2 YSYEKL. CDR3 loop: CASSQEGGNLNTEAFF. In DNA form, the CDR3 reads TGCGCCAGCAGCCAAGAGGGGGGGAACTTGAACACTGAAGCTTTCTTT.

V gene TRBV6-2 or TRBV6-3 combines with J gene TRBJ2-7; D call uncertain. The CDR3 runs 14 residues. Per the germline V gene, CDR1 is MNHEY and CDR2 is SVGEGT. V lost 4 bases, J lost 4 bases, and 14 bases lay in between. The DNA of the CDR3 is TGTGCCAGCAGTTCGTGGCAGAGTCAATACGAGCAGTACTTC. Translated, it gives CASSSWQSQYEQYF.

This chain connects TRBV11-2 to TRBJ2-1; maybe TRBD2 (6 bases). This CDR3 is 16 amino acids long. V was shortened by 3 bases and J by 5 bases, with 17 bases between the two germline ends. Germline V CDR1 and CDR2: SGHAT, FQNNGV. CDR3 in DNA: TGTGCCAGCAGCTTCCCCAAGGGAGGACTCGACAATGAGCAGTTCTTC. Its protein product is CASSFPKGGLDNEQFF.

V is TRBV7-6 and J is TRBJ2-3; D unresolved. Germline assignment: CDR1 SGHVS and CDR2 FNYEAQ. This CDR3 has 15 residues. The V gene lost 5 bases and the J gene lost 0 bases, with 12 bases spanning the gap. The DNA of the CDR3 is TGTGCCAGCAGCCCCAGTTTTTCTAGCACAGATACGCAGTATTTT. Its translation is CASSPSFSSTDTQYF.

This clonotype was seen a single time. The V and J genes are TRBV4-3 and TRBJ1-5, with D unresolved. The CDR3 is 14 residues long. Germline loops: CDR1 LGHNA, CDR2 YSLEER. Trimming left V 2 bases short and J 3 bases short, with 8 bases between. The CDR3 spells CASSQWAVNQPQHF. The CDR3, as DNA: TGCGCCAGCAGCCAATGGGCCGTCAATCAGCCCCAGCATTTT.

This clonotype has only a few counts. The V and J genes are TRBV7-9 and TRBJ1-2; the match to TRBD1 covers 8 bases. Trimming cost V 5 bases and J 6 bases; bases outside gene matches: 23. CDR1 is SEHNR and CDR2 is FQNEAQ in the germline V gene (reference sequence). The CDR3 is 19 residues long. The CDR3 loop is CASSPSTAGTGPSEDGYTF. The CDR3 DNA sequence: TGTGCCAGCAGCCCCTCCACCGCCGGGACAGGACCTAGCGAAGATGGCTACACCTTC.

The rearrangement joins TRBV19 to TRBJ2-7; D tentatively reads TRBD1 or TRBD2 (5 bases each). Trimming took 6 bases from V and 6 from J, leaving 21 bases between them. The germline gives CDR1 LNHDA, CDR2 SQIVND (reference sequence). The CDR3 has 15 residues. CDR3 region: CASSPSGTPSPEQYF. CDR3 coding DNA: TGTGCCAGTAGCCCCTCCGGGACCCCCTCTCCCGAGCAGTACTTC. Full variable domain (remainder filled in from reference TRBV19 and TRBJ2-7): DGGITQSPKYLFRKEGQNVTLSCEQNLNHDAMYWYRQDPGQGLRLIYYSQIVNDFQKGDIAEGYSVSREKKESFPLTVTSAQKNPTAFYLCASSPSGTPSPEQYFGPGTRLTVT.

The rearrangement links TRBV19 to TRBJ1-1; TRBD1 is a possible D gene (5 bases). The CDR3 totals 15 residues. V dropped 1 base and J dropped 4 bases, with 13 bases sitting between them. Germline V lookup: CDR1 LNHDA, CDR2 SQIVND (reference sequence). CDR3 residues: CASSIASQGITEAFF. The DNA for the CDR3 is TGTGCCAGTAGTATAGCTTCCCAGGGAATCACTGAAGCTTTCTTT.

The V and J genes are TRBV9 and TRBJ2-7; D is undetermined. Germline loops: CDR1 SGDLS, CDR2 YYNGEE. V was pared by 4 bases and J by 0 bases, with 11 bases between. CDR3 length: 14 residues. This CDR3 reads CASSPTDGSYEQYF. DNA for the CDR3: TGTGCCAGCAGCCCTACGGACGGCTCCTACGAGCAGTACTTC.

The chain joins TRBV28 to TRBJ2-5; D may correspond to TRBD1 or TRBD2 (7 bases each). V gave up 3 bases and J gave up 2 bases, with 22 bases separating them. There are 18 residues in the CDR3. Germline CDR1 MDHEN, CDR2 SYDVKM. As DNA, the CDR3 is TGTGCCAGCAGTTTTAACAGGGGAAATCTAGCGGAACAAGAGACCCAGTACTTC. Translating gives CASSFNRGNLAEQETQYF.